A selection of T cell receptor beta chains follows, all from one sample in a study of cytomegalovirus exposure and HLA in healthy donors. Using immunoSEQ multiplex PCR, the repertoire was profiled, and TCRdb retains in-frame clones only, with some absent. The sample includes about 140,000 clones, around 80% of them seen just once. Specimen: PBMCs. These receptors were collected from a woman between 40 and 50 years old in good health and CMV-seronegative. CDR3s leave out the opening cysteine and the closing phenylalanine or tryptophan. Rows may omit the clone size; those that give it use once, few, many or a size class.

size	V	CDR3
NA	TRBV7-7	ASSQGGSPQETQY
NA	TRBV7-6	ASSPRQGGTGELF
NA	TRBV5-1	ASSSLAGGPSETQY
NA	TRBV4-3	ASSQDHRGAMTNTGELF
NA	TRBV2	ARRDRGYNEQF
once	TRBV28	ASSFSRRDLTYEQY
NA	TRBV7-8	ASSFGSSYEQY
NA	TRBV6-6	ASSSNRVGYEQY
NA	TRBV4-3	ASSQDRGRETQY
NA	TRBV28	ASRNRGLANEKLF
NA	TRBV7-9	ASSLGGRESGEQY
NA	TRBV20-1	SARRETEAF
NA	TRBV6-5	ASSTAGFSYNEQF
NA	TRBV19	ASSIQGFYGYT
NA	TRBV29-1	SGKGTSGGADTQY
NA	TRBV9	ASSVTDNYNEQF
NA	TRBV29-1	SGRDNYNEQF
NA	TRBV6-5	ASRTGTGSYEQY
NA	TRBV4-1	ASSQTQTVANTEAF
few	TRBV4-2	ASSQYSGATGELF
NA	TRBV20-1	SAVLAGGQY
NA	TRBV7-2	ASSFTGTGALETDTQY
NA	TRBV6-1	ASSEAGRQIGYT
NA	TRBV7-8	ASSSESAGSNYNEQF
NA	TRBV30	ASLEGPGQGAQQY
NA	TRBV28	ASSLSAGLSNQPQH
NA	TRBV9	ASSVVQTNTGELF
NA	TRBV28	ASSRLATAHGDTQY
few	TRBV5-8	ASSLVTRSSYEQY
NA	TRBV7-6	ASSLTSGTPNTGELF
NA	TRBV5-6	ASSSLGGSNQPQH
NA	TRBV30	AWKPGDSNEQF
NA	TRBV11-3	ASSLLTGKAGNTIY
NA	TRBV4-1	ASSQVQGARINGYT
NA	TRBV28	ASSLGPNTEAF
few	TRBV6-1	ASSETSSYEQY
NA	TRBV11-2	ASSLGQGAFNSPLH
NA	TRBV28	ASSSSDRDHEQY
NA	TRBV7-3	ASSLRLAGTDTQY
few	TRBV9	ASSVGSRTNSPLH
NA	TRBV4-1	ASSEDTATYEQY
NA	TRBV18	ASSPVATSSYEQY
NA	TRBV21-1	ASSKGGGGLTYEQY
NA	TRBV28	ASRFDLDSFNNQPQH
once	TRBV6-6	ASSYSGKGAAF
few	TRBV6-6	ASSYSRDQPQH
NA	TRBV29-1	SVGYPGTGSGNTEAF
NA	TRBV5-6	ASSAGLAGDREQF
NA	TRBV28	ASSSPAGTGGEKLF
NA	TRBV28	ASSLVAGAYGYT
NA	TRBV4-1	ASSQVRESRAGELF
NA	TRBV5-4	ASSLGQGSGETQY
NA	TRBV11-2	ASSPLQGNTGELF
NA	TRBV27	ASSSDGRNNQPQH